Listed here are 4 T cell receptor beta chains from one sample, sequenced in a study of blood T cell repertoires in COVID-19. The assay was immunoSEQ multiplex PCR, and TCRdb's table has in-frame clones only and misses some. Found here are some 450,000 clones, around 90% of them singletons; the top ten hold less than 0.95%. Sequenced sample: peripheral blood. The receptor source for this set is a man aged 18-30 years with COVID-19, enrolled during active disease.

Here the CDR3 reads CASSQGTVETQYF. CDR3 nucleotides: TGTGCCAGCAGCCAAGGTACGGTGGAGACCCAGTACTTC. The chain uses TRBV3-1 (or the pseudogene TRBV3-2) and TRBJ2-5, with D unresolved. Germline V gene data show CDR1 as LGHDT and CDR2 as YNNKEL (reference sequence). V was clipped by 1 base and J by 5 bases, with 8 bases between them. The CDR3 has 13 residues.

The CDR3 spells CASSVQGEEKLFF. CDR3 DNA sequence: TGTGCCAGTAGTGTACAGGGTGAGGAAAAACTGTTTTTT. This chain connects TRBV19 to TRBJ1-4; tentatively, D is TRBD1 (6 bases). V lost 5 bases and J lost 8, with 12 bases in between. CDR1 is LNHDA and CDR2 is SQIVND in the germline V gene (reference sequence). This CDR3 region has 13 residues.

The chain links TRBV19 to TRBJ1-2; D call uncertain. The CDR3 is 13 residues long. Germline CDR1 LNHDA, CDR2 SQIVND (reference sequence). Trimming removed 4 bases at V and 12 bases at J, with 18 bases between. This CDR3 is CASSTGRGMANTF. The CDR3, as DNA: TGTGCCAGTAGTACTGGACGGGGTATGGCTAACACCTTC.

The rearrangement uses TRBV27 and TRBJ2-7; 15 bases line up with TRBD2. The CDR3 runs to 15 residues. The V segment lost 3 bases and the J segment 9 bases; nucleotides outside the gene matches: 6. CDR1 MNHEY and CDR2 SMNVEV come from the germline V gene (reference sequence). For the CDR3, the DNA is TGTGCCAGCAGTTTCGGACTAGCGGGAGGGTATAGGCAGTACTTC. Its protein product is CASSFGLAGGYRQYF.